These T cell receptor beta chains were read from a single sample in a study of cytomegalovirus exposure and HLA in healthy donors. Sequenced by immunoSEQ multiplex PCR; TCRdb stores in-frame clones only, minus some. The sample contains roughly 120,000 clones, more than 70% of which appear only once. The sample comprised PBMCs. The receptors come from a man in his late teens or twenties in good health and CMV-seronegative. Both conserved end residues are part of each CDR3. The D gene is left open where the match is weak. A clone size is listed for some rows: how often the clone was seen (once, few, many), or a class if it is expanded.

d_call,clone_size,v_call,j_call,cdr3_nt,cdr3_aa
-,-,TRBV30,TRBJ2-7,TGTGCCTGGAGTGGAGGGGGGGGTCAATACGAGCAGTACTTC,CAWSGGGGQYEQYF
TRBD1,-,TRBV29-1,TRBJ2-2,TGCAGCGTGACGGGACAGGCTGGGGGGGAGCTGTTTTTT,CSVTGQAGGELFF
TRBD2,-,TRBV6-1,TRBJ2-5,TGTGCCAGCAGTGAAGCTTTCCTAGCGGGGGCCCAAGAGACCCAGTACTTC,CASSEAFLAGAQETQYF
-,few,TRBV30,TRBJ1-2,TGTGCCTGGAGTGAGGCAGGGCTAGGCTACACCTTC,CAWSEAGLGYTF
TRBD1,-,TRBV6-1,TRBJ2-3,TGTGCCAGCAGTAGGGGGCCAGATACGCAGTATTTT,CASSRGPDTQYF
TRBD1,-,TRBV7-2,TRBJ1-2,TGTGCCAGCAGCCCGAAAATCGACAGGGGGTCGGGCTACACCTTC,CASSPKIDRGSGYTF
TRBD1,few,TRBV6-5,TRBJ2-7,TGTGCCAGCAGCCAGGGGGCAGGATCTTACGAGCAGTACTTC,CASSQGAGSYEQYF
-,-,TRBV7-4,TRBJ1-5,TGTGCCAGCAGCTTACGTTATCCCAGGGAAGGCAATCAGCCCCAGCATTTT,CASSLRYPREGNQPQHF
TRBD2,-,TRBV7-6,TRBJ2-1,TGTGCCAGCAGCCATCCCTCGACTAGCGGGAGGTACAATGAGCAGTTCTTC,CASSHPSTSGRYNEQFF
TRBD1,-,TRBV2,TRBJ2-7,TGTGCCAGCAGTGGGGACAGCGGAGTCACCTACGAGCAGTACTTC,CASSGDSGVTYEQYF
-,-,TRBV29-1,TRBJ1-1,TGCAGTTCGAGAGTCGCGAGGACTGAAGCTTTCTTT,CSSRVARTEAFF
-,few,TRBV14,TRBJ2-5,TGTGCCAGCAGCCACAGGTACCAAGAGACCCAGTACTTC,CASSHRYQETQYF
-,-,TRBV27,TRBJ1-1,TGTGCCAGCGGATCGGGAGATATGAACACTGAAGCTTTCTTT,CASGSGDMNTEAFF
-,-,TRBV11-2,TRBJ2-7,TGTGCCAGCAGCCCAGGGACACCCTCCACGGGGGAGCAGTACTTC,CASSPGTPSTGEQYF
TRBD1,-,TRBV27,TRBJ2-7,TGTGCCAGCAGTTTAGGACAGGACTACGAGCAGTACTTC,CASSLGQDYEQYF
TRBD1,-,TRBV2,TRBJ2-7,TGTGCCAGCAGTTTTCGGGACAGGGAAAACGAGCAGTACTTC,CASSFRDRENEQYF
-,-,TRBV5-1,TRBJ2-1,TGCGCCAGCAGCTTGGGTGTGGGGGCAAACTACAATGAGCAGTTCTTC,CASSLGVGANYNEQFF
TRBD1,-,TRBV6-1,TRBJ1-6,TGTGCCAGCAGTGAACCATCGGGACAGGGGATACGCTCCTATAATTCACCCCTCCACTTT,CASSEPSGQGIRSYNSPLHF
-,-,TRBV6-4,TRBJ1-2,TGTGCCAGCAGTGAAGGTGTGGAGAGGGATCTTCCTGGCTACACCTTC,CASSEGVERDLPGYTF
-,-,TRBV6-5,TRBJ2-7,TGTGCCAGCAGTTACGCCCCGGGTACATCCTATGCAGAGCAGTACTTC,CASSYAPGTSYAEQYF
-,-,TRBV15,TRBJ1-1,TGTGCCACCAGCAGAGCTGAGCCCCGGAACACTGAAGCTTTCTTT,CATSRAEPRNTEAFF
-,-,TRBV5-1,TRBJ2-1,TGCGCCAGCAGCTTGACAGCCAGGGGTGAGCAGTTCTTC,CASSLTARGEQFF
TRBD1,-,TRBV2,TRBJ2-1,TGTGCCAGCATAGAGGACAGGGTAGCCTACAATGAGCAGTTCTTC,CASIEDRVAYNEQFF
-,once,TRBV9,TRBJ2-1,TGTGCCAGCAGCGCAGGGTACGTCAATGAGCAGTTCTTC,CASSAGYVNEQFF
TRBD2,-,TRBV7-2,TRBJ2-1,TGTGCCAGCAGCCAGACTAGCGGATACAATGAGCAGTTCTTC,CASSQTSGYNEQFF
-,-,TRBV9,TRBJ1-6,TGTGCCAGCAGCGCAGACGGAGTTCCGCTCGGTAATTCACCCCTCCACTTT,CASSADGVPLGNSPLHF
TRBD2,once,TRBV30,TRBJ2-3,TGTGCCTGGAGTGTACTCTGGTCTCTAGCGGGGTCATTCACAGATACGCAGTATTTT,CAWSVLWSLAGSFTDTQYF
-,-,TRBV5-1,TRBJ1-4,TGCGCCAGCAGCTTAGGGCAGCTACGGGGGGAAAAACTGTTTTTT,CASSLGQLRGEKLFF
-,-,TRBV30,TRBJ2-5,TGTGCCTGGAGGCGGGACGCCGCAATCCAAGAGACCCAGTACTTC,CAWRRDAAIQETQYF
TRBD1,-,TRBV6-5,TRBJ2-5,TGTGCCAGCAGGCTTACAGGGGAAGAGACCCAGTACTTC,CASRLTGEETQYF
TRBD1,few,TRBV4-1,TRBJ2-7,TGCGCCAGCAGCACTAGTAGTTGGACAGGGCAGTACTTC,CASSTSSWTGQYF
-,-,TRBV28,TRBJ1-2,TGTGGGGGAGGAAATAACTATGGCTACACCTTC,CGGGNNYGYTF